This T cell receptor beta chain was retrieved from a study of blood T cell repertoires in COVID-19. In the study overall: The analysed material was cDNA or gDNA that came from T cells, B-cell-depleted T cells, or PBMCs.

Per the original methods: Reference gene primer amplification gave estimated nucleated cell counts. TCRdb's copy holds only in-frame clones and misses some; the assay was immunoSEQ multiplex PCR. The V and J calls and the clone size are those of that table, but D and trimming were determined from the DNA. The data hold roughly 180,000 clones, with about 88% observed a single time. V was pared by 3 bases and J by 4 bases, with 7 bases of the junction left unmatched. Germline values: CDR1 SGHNT, CDR2 YYREEE (reference sequence). The CDR3 covers 15 residues. The chain joins TRBV5-4 to TRBJ2-3; 8 nucleotides align to TRBD1. Sequences were obtained from peripheral blood. The sequence was obtained from a woman aged 25 to 39 with active or convalescent COVID-19. The CDR3 nucleotides are TGTGCCAGCAGCTCGCCCCAGACAGGGGCAGATACGCAGTATTTT. Amino acids: CASSSPQTGADTQYF.